This TCR beta chain was profiled in a study of T cell responses to AZD1222 COVID-19 vaccine. Concerning this clone: The target antigen is unknown.

This table comes from immunoSEQ multiplex PCR, and its TCRdb copy is limited to in-frame clones, with some not included. The sample carries around 83,000 clones, roughly 86% recorded once. Germline V gene lookup returns CDR1 SGHVS and CDR2 FQNEAQ. V lost 8 bases and J lost 14, with 22 bases in between. The CDR3 runs 13 residues. Broader study findings: Breadth and depth of Spike-specific TCRs rose after two AZD1222 doses. Repertoires in all cases were sampled only once the peak T cell response had passed. The donors showed a predominance of white British ancestry and of females, with possible underestimation of clonal diversity.

The receptor's source is an adult in good health. This chain uses TRBV7-8 with TRBJ2-1; possible D gene TRBD1, 5 bases. The sample here was peripheral blood, taken on day 0 of AZD1222 vaccination. The chain's CDR3 is CASGHWDSRGKFF. As DNA, the CDR3 is TGTGCCAGCGGACACTGGGATTCTCGCGGTAAGTTCTTC.